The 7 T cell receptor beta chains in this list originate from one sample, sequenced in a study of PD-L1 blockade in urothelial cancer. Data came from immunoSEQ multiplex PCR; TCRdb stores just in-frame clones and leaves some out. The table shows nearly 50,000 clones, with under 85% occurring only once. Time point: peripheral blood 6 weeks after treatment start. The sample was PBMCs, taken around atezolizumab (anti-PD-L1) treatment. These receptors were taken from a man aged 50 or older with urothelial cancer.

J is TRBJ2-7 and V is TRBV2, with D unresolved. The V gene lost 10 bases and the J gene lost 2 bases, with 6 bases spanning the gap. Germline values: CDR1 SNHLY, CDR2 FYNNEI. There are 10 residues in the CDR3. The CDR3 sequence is CATLAYEQYF. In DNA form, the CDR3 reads TGTGCCACCCTTGCCTACGAGCAGTACTTC. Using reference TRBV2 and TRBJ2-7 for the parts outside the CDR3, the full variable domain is EPEVTQTPSHQVTQMGQEVILRCVPISNHLYFYWYRQILGQKVEFLVSFYNNEISEKSEIFDDQFSVERPDGSNFTLKIRSTKLEDSAMYFCATLAYEQYFGPGTRLTVT.

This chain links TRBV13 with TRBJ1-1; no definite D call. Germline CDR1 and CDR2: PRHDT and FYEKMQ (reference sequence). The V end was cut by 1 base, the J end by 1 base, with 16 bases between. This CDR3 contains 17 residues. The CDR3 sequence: CASSLVINPTGNTEAFF. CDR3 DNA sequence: TGTGCCAGCAGCTTAGTAATCAACCCAACGGGGAACACTGAAGCTTTCTTT. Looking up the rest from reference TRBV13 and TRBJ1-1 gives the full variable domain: AAGVIQSPRHLIKEKRETATLKCYPIPRHDTVYWYQQGPGQDPQFLISFYEKMQSDKGSIPDRFSAQQFSDYHSELNMSSLELGDSALYFCASSLVINPTGNTEAFFGQGTRLTVV.

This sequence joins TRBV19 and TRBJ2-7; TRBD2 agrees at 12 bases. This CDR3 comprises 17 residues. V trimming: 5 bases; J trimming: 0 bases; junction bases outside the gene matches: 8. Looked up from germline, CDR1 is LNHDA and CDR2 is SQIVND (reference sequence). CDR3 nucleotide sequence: TGTGCCAGTAGTGTAAAGGGACTAGCGGGCCACTCCTACGAGCAGTACTTC. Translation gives CASSVKGLAGHSYEQYF. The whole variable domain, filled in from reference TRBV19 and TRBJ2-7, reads DGGITQSPKYLFRKEGQNVTLSCEQNLNHDAMYWYRQDPGQGLRLIYYSQIVNDFQKGDIAEGYSVSREKKESFPLTVTSAQKNPTAFYLCASSVKGLAGHSYEQYFGPGTRLTVT.

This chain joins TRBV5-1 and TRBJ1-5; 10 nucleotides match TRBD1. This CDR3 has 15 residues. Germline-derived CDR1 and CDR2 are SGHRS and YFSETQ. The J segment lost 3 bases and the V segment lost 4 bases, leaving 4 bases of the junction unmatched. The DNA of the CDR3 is TGCGCCAGCAGCCTGGGACAGGGGCCCAATCAGCCCCAGCATTTT. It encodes CASSLGQGPNQPQHF.

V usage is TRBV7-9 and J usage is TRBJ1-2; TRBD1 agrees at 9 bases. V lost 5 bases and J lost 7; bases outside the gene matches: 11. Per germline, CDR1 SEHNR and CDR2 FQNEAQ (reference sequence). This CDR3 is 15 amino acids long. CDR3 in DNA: TGTGCCAGCAGCCCTCTGACCGGGACAGGGTTTGGCTACACCTTC. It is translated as CASSPLTGTGFGYTF. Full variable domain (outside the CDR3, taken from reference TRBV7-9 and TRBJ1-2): DTGVSQNPRHKITKRGQNVTFRCDPISEHNRLYWYRQTLGQGPEFLTYFQNEAQLEKSRLLSDRFSAERPKGSFSTLEIQRTEQGDSAMYLCASSPLTGTGFGYTFGSGTRLTVV.

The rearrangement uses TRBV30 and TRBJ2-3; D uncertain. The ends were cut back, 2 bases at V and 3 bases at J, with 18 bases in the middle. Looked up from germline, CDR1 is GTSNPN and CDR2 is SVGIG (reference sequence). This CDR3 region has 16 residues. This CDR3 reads CAWSTRPISFTDTQYF. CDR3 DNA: TGTGCCTGGAGTACCCGCCCTATCTCATTTACAGATACGCAGTATTTT.

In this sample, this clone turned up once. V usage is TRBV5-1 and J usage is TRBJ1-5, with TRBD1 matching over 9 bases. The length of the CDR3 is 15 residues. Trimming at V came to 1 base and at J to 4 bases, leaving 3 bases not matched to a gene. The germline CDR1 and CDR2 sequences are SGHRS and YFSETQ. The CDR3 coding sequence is TGCGCCAGCAGCTTGCGGACAGGGGCGAATCAGCCCCAGCATTTT. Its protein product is CASSLRTGANQPQHF.